This T cell receptor beta chain was identified in a study of post-analysis software for immune sequencing data. Study results and limitations: Among four to six TRBV segments more frequent in patients than controls were TRBV5-6, TRBV5-1 and TRBV20-1.

Germline V gene lookup returns CDR1 DFQATT and CDR2 SNEGSKA (reference sequence). The CDR3 length is 12 residues. J was trimmed by 5 bases and V by 6 bases; bases with no gene match: 6. Regarding this clonotype: Its matching antigen is unknown.

The library was made from cDNA and included unique molecular identifiers. Each CDR3 protein is one row after TCRdb ran MiXCR on the PCR reads. Here the sample spans hundreds of thousands of distinct CDR3 sequences, 25% to 30% being singletons. The chain carries TRBV20-1 and TRBJ2-7, with 8 nucleotides matching TRBD1. Specimen: blood. This TCR came from a girl aged 10 to 17 with multiple sclerosis. This CDR3 reads CSAIRGLNEQYF. The CDR3 region has the DNA TGCAGTGCCATCAGGGGGCTTAACGAGCAGTACTTC.